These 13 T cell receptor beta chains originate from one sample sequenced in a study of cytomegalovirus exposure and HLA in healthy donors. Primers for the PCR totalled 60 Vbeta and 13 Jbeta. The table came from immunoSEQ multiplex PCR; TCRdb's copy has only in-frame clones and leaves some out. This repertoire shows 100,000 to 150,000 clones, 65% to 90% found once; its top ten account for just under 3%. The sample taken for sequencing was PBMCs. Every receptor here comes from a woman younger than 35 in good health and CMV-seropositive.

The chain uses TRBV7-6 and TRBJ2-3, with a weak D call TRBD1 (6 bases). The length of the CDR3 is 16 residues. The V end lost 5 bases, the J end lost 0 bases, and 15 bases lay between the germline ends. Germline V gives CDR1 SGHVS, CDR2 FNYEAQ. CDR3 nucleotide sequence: TGTGCCAGCAGCCCAGGGGCCTGGTCTAGCACAGATACGCAGTATTTT. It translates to CASSPGAWSSTDTQYF. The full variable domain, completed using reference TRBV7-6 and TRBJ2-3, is GAGVSQSPRYKVTKRGQDVALRCDPISGHVSLYWYRQALGQGPEFLTYFNYEAQQDKSGLPNDRFSAERPEGSISTLTIQRTEQRDSAMYRCASSPGAWSSTDTQYFGPGTRLTVL.

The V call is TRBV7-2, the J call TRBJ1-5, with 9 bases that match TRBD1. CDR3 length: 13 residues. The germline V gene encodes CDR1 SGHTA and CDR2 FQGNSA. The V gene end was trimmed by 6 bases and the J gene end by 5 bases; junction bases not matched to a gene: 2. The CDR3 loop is CASSRTGDQPQHF. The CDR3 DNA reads TGTGCCAGCAGTCGGACAGGGGATCAGCCCCAGCATTTT.

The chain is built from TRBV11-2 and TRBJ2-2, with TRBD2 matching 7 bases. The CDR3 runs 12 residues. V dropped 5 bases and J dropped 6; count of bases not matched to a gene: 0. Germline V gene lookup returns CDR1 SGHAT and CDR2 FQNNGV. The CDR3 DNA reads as TGTGCCAGCAGCCGGGAGGCCGGGGAGCTGTTTTTT. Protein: CASSREAGELFF.

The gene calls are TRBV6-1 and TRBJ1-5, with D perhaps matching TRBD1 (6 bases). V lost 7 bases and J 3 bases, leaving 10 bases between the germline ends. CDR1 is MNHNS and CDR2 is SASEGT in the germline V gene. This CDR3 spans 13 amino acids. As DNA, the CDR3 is TGTGCCAGCACCCGACAGGTCAATCAGCCCCAGCATTTT. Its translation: CASTRQVNQPQHF.

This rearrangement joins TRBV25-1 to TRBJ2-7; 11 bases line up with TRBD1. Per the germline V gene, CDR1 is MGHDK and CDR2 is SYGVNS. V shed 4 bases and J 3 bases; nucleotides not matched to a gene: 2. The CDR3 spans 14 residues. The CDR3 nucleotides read TGTGCCAGCAGTGGGGACAGGGGGAACTACGAGCAGTACTTC. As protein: CASSGDRGNYEQYF.

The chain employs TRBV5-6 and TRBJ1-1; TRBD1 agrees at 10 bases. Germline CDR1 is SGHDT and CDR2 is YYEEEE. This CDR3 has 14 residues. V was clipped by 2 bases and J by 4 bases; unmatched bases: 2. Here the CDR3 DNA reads TGTGCCAGCAGCTTCCGGACAGGGGGCACTGAAGCTTTCTTT. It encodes CASSFRTGGTEAFF. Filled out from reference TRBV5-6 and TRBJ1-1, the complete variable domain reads DAGVTQSPTHLIKTRGQQVTLRCSPKSGHDTVSWYQQALGQGPQFIFQYYEEEERQRGNFPDRFSGHQFPNYSSELNVNALLLGDSALYLCASSFRTGGTEAFFGQGTRLTVV.

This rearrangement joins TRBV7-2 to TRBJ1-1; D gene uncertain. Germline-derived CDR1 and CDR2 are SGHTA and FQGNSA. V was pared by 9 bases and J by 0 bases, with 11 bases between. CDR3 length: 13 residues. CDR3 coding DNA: TGTGCCAGAGAAGGCGGGTTGAACACTGAAGCTTTCTTT. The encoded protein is CAREGGLNTEAFF. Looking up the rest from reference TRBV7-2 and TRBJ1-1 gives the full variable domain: GAGVSQSPSNKVTEKGKDVELRCDPISGHTALYWYRQSLGQGLEFLIYFQGNSAPDKSGLPSDRFSAERTGGSVSTLTIQRTQQEDSAVYLCAREGGLNTEAFFGQGTRLTVV.

The DNA of the CDR3 is TGTGCCAGCAGCGTGGACAGTTCTAGCACAGATACGCAGTATTTT. This gives the protein CASSVDSSSTDTQYF. The chain is built from TRBV9 and TRBJ2-3; perhaps TRBD1 as D (6 bases). The CDR3 spans 15 residues. The germline V gene encodes CDR1 SGDLS and CDR2 YYNGEE. Trimming removed 2 bases from V and 0 bases from J, with 10 bases in between. Full variable domain (remainder filled in from reference TRBV9 and TRBJ2-3): DSGVTQTPKHLITATGQRVTLRCSPRSGDLSVYWYQQSLDQGLQFLIQYYNGEERAKGNILERFSAQQFPDLHSELNLSSLELGDSALYFCASSVDSSSTDTQYFGPGTRLTVL.

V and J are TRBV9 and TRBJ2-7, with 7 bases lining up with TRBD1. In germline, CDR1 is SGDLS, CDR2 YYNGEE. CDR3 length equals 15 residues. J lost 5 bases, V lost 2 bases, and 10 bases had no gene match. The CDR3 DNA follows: TGTGCCAGCAGCGTCAGACAGGGAGTTTTAGACGAGCAGTACTTC. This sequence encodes CASSVRQGVLDEQYF.

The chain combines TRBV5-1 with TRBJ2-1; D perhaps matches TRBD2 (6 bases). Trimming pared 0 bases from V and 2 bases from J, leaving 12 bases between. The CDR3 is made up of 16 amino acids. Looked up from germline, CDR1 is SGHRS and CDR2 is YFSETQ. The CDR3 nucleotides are TGCGCCAGCAGCTTGGAGGGCGGGGTGACCTACAATGAGCAGTTCTTC. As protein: CASSLEGGVTYNEQFF.

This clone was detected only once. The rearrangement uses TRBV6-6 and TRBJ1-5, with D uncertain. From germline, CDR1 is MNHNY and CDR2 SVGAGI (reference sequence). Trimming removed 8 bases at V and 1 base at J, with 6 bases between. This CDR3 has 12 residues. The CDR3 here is CASSLSNQPQHF. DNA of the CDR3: TGTGCCAGCTCCCTCAGCAATCAGCCCCAGCATTTT.

In nucleotides, the CDR3 is TGTGCCAGCAGCTTAGGTTCGAGCACAGGGATAGATACGCAGTATTTT. It translates to CASSLGSSTGIDTQYF. The rearrangement joins TRBV11-3 to TRBJ2-3, with D perhaps TRBD1 (6 bases). The CDR3 is 16 amino acids. The germline V gene encodes CDR1 SGHNT and CDR2 YENEEA. The V end was cut by 1 base, the J end by 5 bases, with 16 bases between.

CDR3 sequence reads: CAWTSGDSEAFF. In nucleotides, the CDR3 is TGTGCCTGGACCTCGGGAGATTCTGAAGCTTTCTTT. This rearrangement joins TRBV30 to TRBJ1-1; no definite D call. CDR1 and CDR2 (germline): GTSNPN, SVGIG (reference sequence). The CDR3 runs to 12 residues. V lost 4 bases, J lost 6 bases, and 12 bases lay in between.